This TCR beta chain appears in the sequencing data of a study of cytomegalovirus exposure and HLA in healthy donors. Overall study results and limits: Using a false discovery rate of 0.05, a later analysis showed that approximately 18,000 TCR beta sequences were associated with HLA alleles.

Concerning this clone itself: Its antigen is still unknown.

The PCR had 60 Vbeta and 13 Jbeta primers. TCRdb keeps only in-frame clones here, not all; method: immunoSEQ multiplex PCR. This table has 200,000 or so clones, around 83% appearing once. The CDR3 has 14 amino acids. V lost 6 bases and J lost 11; bases outside the gene matches: 11. Per the germline V gene, CDR1 is MNHEY and CDR2 is SVGAGI. The chain carries TRBV6-5 and TRBJ1-1, with 11 bases lining up with TRBD1. The receptor was isolated from a woman aged 40 to 50 in good health and CMV-seronegative. The sample comprised PBMCs. CDR3 sequence: CASSSHSGQGAAFF. The CDR3 bases are TGTGCCAGCAGCTCTCACTCAGGACAGGGGGCGGCTTTCTTT.